These 31 T cell receptor beta chains share one sample of origin, sequenced in a study of post-analysis software for immune sequencing data. Study observations and caveats: Compared with controls, patients had more of five TRBV segments, including TRBV5-6, TRBV5-1 and TRBV20-1.

Libraries were made from TCR beta cDNA, and they carried unique molecular identifiers. TCRdb ran MiXCR on the PCR reads and lists one entry per CDR3 protein. The sample lists roughly 400,000 distinct CDR3 sequences; about 39% were seen once. No antigens are known for them. The specimen sequenced was blood. These receptors originate from a girl aged 2-10 years with multiple sclerosis.

This clonotype was picked up a small number of times. The gene calls are TRBV20-1 and TRBJ1-2; 9 bases align to TRBD1. Germline V gene lookup returns CDR1 DFQATT and CDR2 SNEGSKA (reference sequence). This CDR3 has 16 amino acids. J gave up 4 bases and V 3 bases, and 12 bases lay outside the gene matches. The CDR3 loop reads CSARTFGQGRVYGYTF. The CDR3 DNA reads TGCAGTGCTAGGACGTTCGGACAGGGGCGGGTCTATGGCTACACCTTC.

This clonotype has only a few counts. The chain carries TRBV27 and TRBJ2-7, with a tentative D call TRBD1 (5 bases). V gave up 7 bases and J gave up 4 bases, with 20 bases separating them. This CDR3 contains 15 residues. The germline CDR1 and CDR2 sequences are MNHEY and SMNVEV (reference sequence). The CDR3 reads CASINGQGNVYEQYF. CDR3 bases: TGTGCCAGCATCAACGGCCAGGGAAATGTATACGAGCAGTACTTC.

This clonotype was found a few times. In DNA form, the CDR3 reads TGTGCCAGCAGCTTGGGGACAGGCGGGACTAGGCCCACAGATACGCAGTATTTT. Its translation: CASSLGTGGTRPTDTQYF. The V and J genes are TRBV5-5 and TRBJ2-3, with a tentative D call TRBD2 (8 bases). This CDR3 contains 18 residues. Germline values: CDR1 SGHKS, CDR2 YYEKEE (reference sequence). Trimming pared 0 bases from V and 2 bases from J, leaving 19 bases between.

This chain joins TRBV10-3 and TRBJ2-7; 11 nucleotides align to TRBD1. The CDR3 has 16 amino acids. With 4 bases clipped from V and 2 bases from J, the junction kept 7 bases outside the gene matches. Germline V CDR1 and CDR2: ENHRY, SYGVKD. The CDR3 is CAISATRDRGTYEQYF. In nucleotides, the CDR3 is TGTGCCATCAGTGCAACCCGGGACAGGGGGACCTACGAGCAGTACTTC.

This clonotype was picked up a small number of times. The J gene is TRBJ1-6, the V gene TRBV7-9; weak D call: TRBD1 (5 bases). The CDR3 extends over 14 amino acids. Germline V gene data show CDR1 as SEHNR and CDR2 as FQNEAQ (reference sequence). V was trimmed by 4 bases and J by 8 bases, leaving 12 bases between them. The CDR3 sequence: CASSSQGPDSPLHF. The CDR3 nucleotides are TGTGCCAGCAGCTCGCAGGGTCCGGATTCACCCCTCCACTTT.

The chain employs TRBV7-9 and TRBJ2-7; 7 bases are a match to TRBD1. V gave up 5 bases and J gave up 3 bases; unmatched junction bases: 4. The CDR3 runs 13 residues. Germline values: CDR1 SEHNR, CDR2 FQNEAQ (reference sequence). The CDR3 loop reads CASSQGQYYEQYF. In DNA form, the CDR3 reads TGTGCCAGCAGCCAGGGACAGTACTACGAGCAGTACTTC.

The CDR3 here is CASSMGGNTEAFF. The CDR3 bases are TGTGCCAGCAGCATGGGCGGGAACACTGAAGCTTTCTTT. The rearrangement uses TRBV9 and TRBJ1-1; D call uncertain. The CDR3 consists of 13 residues. V dropped 4 bases and J dropped 1 base, with 8 bases sitting between them. The germline gives CDR1 SGDLS, CDR2 YYNGEE.

The chain carries TRBV6-5 and TRBJ1-6; weak D call: TRBD1 (5 bases). Germline values: CDR1 MNHEY, CDR2 SVGAGI. CDR3 size: 16 residues. V lost 2 bases, J lost 6 bases, and 14 bases lay in between. The CDR3 loop is CASSYGTGGINSPLHF. The CDR3 DNA reads as TGTGCCAGCAGTTACGGGACCGGAGGGATTAATTCACCCCTCCACTTT.

The chain combines TRBV6-5 with TRBJ2-5; 8 nucleotides align to TRBD2. The CDR3 totals 15 residues. Trimming cost V 0 bases and J 5 bases; bases outside gene matches: 5. Germline CDR1 is MNHEY and CDR2 is SVGAGI. Here the CDR3 DNA reads TGTGCCAGCAGTTACTCAGCGGGAGCAGAGGAGACCCAGTACTTC. Translated: CASSYSAGAEETQYF.

The rearrangement joins TRBV4-2 to TRBJ2-3; D unresolved. Germline V gene sequence: CDR1 LGHNA, CDR2 YNFKEQ. Trimming stripped 0 bases from V and 2 bases from J, with 12 bases between. The CDR3 has 16 residues. In DNA, the CDR3 is TGTGCCAGCAGCCAAGATATGTGGGGAATCACAGATACGCAGTATTTT. This encodes CASSQDMWGITDTQYF.

J is TRBJ1-2 and V is TRBV7-9; D is unresolved. Germline V gives CDR1 SEHNR, CDR2 FQNEAQ (reference sequence). CDR3 length: 14 amino acids. The V gene lost 3 bases and the J gene lost 6 bases, with 14 bases spanning the gap. CDR3 loop: CASSLGQVLDGYTF. The CDR3 region has the DNA TGTGCCAGCAGCTTGGGTCAGGTCCTAGATGGCTACACCTTC.

This rearrangement joins TRBV7-3 to TRBJ2-7; D may be TRBD2 (6 bases). Trimming shortened V by 4 bases and J by 2 bases, and 15 bases separated the two germline ends. CDR1 and CDR2 (germline): SGHTA, FQGTGA. The CDR3 length is 15 residues. In DNA form, the CDR3 reads TGTGCCAGCAGCTACTTAGCCGGGACTCCCTACGAGCAGTACTTC. Its protein is CASSYLAGTPYEQYF.

This clonotype has ten or more counts. This chain links TRBV20-1 with TRBJ2-7, with a possible D match to TRBD1 (5 bases). The CDR3 runs to 14 residues. Deletions cut 6 bases from V and 1 base from J, with 16 bases between. From germline, CDR1 is DFQATT and CDR2 SNEGSKA (reference sequence). CDR3 nucleotide sequence: TGCAGTGCGGTGGACATCCTCTCATCCTACGAGCAGTACTTC. This translates into CSAVDILSSYEQYF.

This clonotype was detected a few times. V and J are TRBV7-9 and TRBJ2-3; D may match TRBD1 or TRBD2 (5 bases each). CDR1 SEHNR and CDR2 FQNEAQ come from the germline V gene (reference sequence). This CDR3 comprises 14 residues. The V end lost 6 bases, the J end lost 5 bases, and 15 bases lay between the germline ends. This CDR3 is CASRTGTAGDTQYF. The DNA for the CDR3 is TGTGCCAGCAGAACTGGGACGGCGGGAGATACGCAGTATTTT. Full variable domain (remainder filled in from reference TRBV7-9 and TRBJ2-3): DTGVSQNPRHKITKRGQNVTFRCDPISEHNRLYWYRQTLGQGPEFLTYFQNEAQLEKSRLLSDRFSAERPKGSFSTLEIQRTEQGDSAMYLCASRTGTAGDTQYFGPGTRLTVL.

This clonotype was found a few times. The V call is TRBV27, the J call TRBJ2-5; D remains ambiguous. The germline V gene has CDR1 MNHEY and CDR2 SMNVEV (reference sequence). Trimming took off 1 base at V and 4 bases at J, with 10 bases between the two ends. The CDR3 is made up of 14 amino acids. CDR3 sequence reads: CASSLFGRVETQYF. Here the CDR3 DNA reads TGTGCCAGCAGTTTATTTGGCCGGGTAGAGACCCAGTACTTC.

This clonotype was seen only once. V gene TRBV5-4 combines with J gene TRBJ2-7, with 10 bases identical to TRBD1. The junction had 8 bases not matched to a gene; V was cut back by 5 bases and J by 0 bases. The length of the CDR3 is 16 residues. The germline CDR1 and CDR2 sequences are SGHNT and YYREEE (reference sequence). The CDR3 region has the DNA TGTGCCAGCAGTCCCCGGGACAGGGGATTCTCCTACGAGCAGTACTTC. Translated, it gives CASSPRDRGFSYEQYF.

This clonotype came up a few times. This chain connects TRBV10-3 to TRBJ2-3, with D unclear. The CDR3 consists of 12 residues. V shed 2 bases and J shed 5 bases, with 5 bases lying between them. Germline V gives CDR1 ENHRY, CDR2 SYGVKD. CDR3: CAISETEDTQYF. The CDR3, as DNA: TGTGCCATCAGTGAGACGGAAGATACGCAGTATTTT.

This clonotype was seen only a few times. This chain links TRBV28 with TRBJ2-1; 8 positions match TRBD1. Germline V CDR1 and CDR2: MDHEN, SYDVKM. The CDR3 totals 16 residues. V shed 5 bases and J 1 base; nucleotides not matched to a gene: 7. The CDR3: CASSPGTGPSYNEQFF. The DNA for the CDR3 is TGTGCCAGCAGTCCTGGGACAGGTCCTTCCTACAATGAGCAGTTCTTC.

The chain couples TRBV7-9 to TRBJ1-1; TRBD1 is a possible D gene (5 bases). Per germline, CDR1 SEHNR and CDR2 FQNEAQ (reference sequence). The CDR3 is made up of 14 amino acids. Trimming cost V 4 bases and J 1 base, with 10 bases left between them. CDR3 DNA sequence: TGTGCCAGCAGCTCTGGGGGACCGAACACTGAAGCTTTCTTT. As protein: CASSSGGPNTEAFF.

The gene calls are TRBV6-4 and TRBJ2-1; D is perhaps TRBD2 (5 bases). The CDR3 runs 13 residues. Trimming removed 4 bases from V and 8 bases from J, with 12 bases in between. The germline CDR1 and CDR2 sequences are MRHNA and SNTAGT. The CDR3: CASSGGVCDEQFF. The DNA for the CDR3 is TGTGCCAGCAGTGGGGGAGTTTGCGATGAGCAGTTCTTC.

The chain has TRBV10-2 and TRBJ2-5; 12 bases fit TRBD2. Germline-derived CDR1 and CDR2 are WSHSY and SAAADI. The CDR3 has 15 residues. With V trimmed by 6 bases and J by 0 bases, 2 bases remained unmatched. In DNA form, the CDR3 reads TGCGCCAGCAGGGGGACTAGCGGGTACCAAGAGACCCAGTACTTC. It yields the protein CASRGTSGYQETQYF.

The chain employs TRBV20-1 and TRBJ1-2; D call uncertain. The CDR3 has 14 amino acids. Trimming cost V 0 bases and J 0 bases, with 8 bases left between them. Germline V lookup: CDR1 DFQATT, CDR2 SNEGSKA (reference sequence). The CDR3 is CSARDPVANYGYTF. CDR3 bases: TGCAGTGCTAGAGATCCGGTAGCTAACTATGGCTACACCTTC.

In its sample, this clonotype was seen a few times. V and J are TRBV20-1 and TRBJ1-1; a weak D match, TRBD1 (5 bases). The V end lost 7 bases, the J end lost 2 bases, and 11 bases lay between the germline ends. Looked up from germline, CDR1 is DFQATT and CDR2 is SNEGSKA (reference sequence). CDR3 length equals 12 residues. The CDR3 sequence: CSGRTFNTEAFF. CDR3 coding DNA: TGCAGTGGGCGGACATTTAACACTGAAGCTTTCTTT.

The V gene is TRBV29-1, the J gene TRBJ2-3, with D uncertain. Trimming shortened V by 3 bases and J by 4 bases, and 11 bases separated the two germline ends. Germline V lookup: CDR1 SQVTM, CDR2 ANQGSEA. The CDR3 covers 13 residues. The CDR3 reads CSVDKGGSDTQYF. The CDR3 DNA sequence: TGCAGCGTTGATAAGGGTGGTTCAGATACGCAGTATTTT.

The table lists this clonotype with a few counts. DNA of the CDR3: TGTGCCAGCACCAATAGCGGGTATTACTCCGAGCAGTACTTC. Amino acid sequence: CASTNSGYYSEQYF. The chain combines TRBV6-2 or TRBV6-3 with TRBJ2-4, with 7 positions matching TRBD2. The J call may be incorrect, as the DNA end agrees better with TRBJ2-7. This CDR3 region has 14 residues. Germline lookup yields CDR1 MNHEY and CDR2 SVGEGT.

This clonotype was recorded a few times. The gene calls are TRBV7-9 and TRBJ1-5; unclear D gene. CDR1 is SEHNR, CDR2 FQNEAQ, per germline (reference sequence). The V gene lost 8 bases and the J gene lost 5 bases, with 19 bases spanning the gap. The CDR3 runs 15 residues. The CDR3 bases are TGTGCCAGCCAATCTTCGACTTATCGGCATCAGCCCCAGCATTTT. Protein sequence: CASQSSTYRHQPQHF.

This clonotype was observed a few times. V gene TRBV11-2 combines with J gene TRBJ1-6; tentative D call: TRBD1 (5 bases). CDR3 size: 20 residues. Per germline, CDR1 SGHAT and CDR2 FQNNGV. V was trimmed by 5 bases and J by 5 bases, leaving 28 bases between them. The DNA of the CDR3 is TGTGCCAGCAGCCGCAGGGCCCCGGGCCTCTTGGTTTCTAATAATTCACCCCTCCACTTT. Translation gives CASSRRAPGLLVSNNSPLHF.

This chain joins TRBV27 and TRBJ2-1; D not certain. Trimming removed 3 bases from V and 2 bases from J, with 11 bases in between. Germline V gives CDR1 MNHEY, CDR2 SMNVEV (reference sequence). The CDR3 is 15 amino acids. The CDR3 nucleotides are TGTGCCAGCAGTTTGCGGCCTCGGGCCTACAATGAGCAGTTCTTC. Translated: CASSLRPRAYNEQFF.

The rearrangement uses TRBV11-2 and TRBJ2-7; D gene ambiguous. The J call may be wrong; the DNA end is better matched by TRBJ2-5. Germline V lookup: CDR1 SGHAT, CDR2 FQNNGV. The CDR3 is 15 amino acids. The CDR3, as DNA: TGTGCCAGCAGCTTAGATGTGGGCAAAAGTGAGACCCAGTACTTC. This gives the protein CASSLDVGKSETQYF.

A word on this clonotype: Compared with germline, one end of the junction differs, possibly owing to a read error. The J gene is TRBJ2-1, the V gene TRBV14, with 7 bases that match TRBD2. CDR1 is SGHDN, CDR2 FVKESK, per germline. The CDR3 spans 15 residues. The CDR3 protein is CAGSHRLQGRDEQFF. The CDR3 nucleotides read TGTGCCGGCAGCCATCGGCTCCAAGGGAGGGATGAGCAGTTCTTC.

This chain connects TRBV11-1 to TRBJ2-3; 10 bases align to TRBD2. Germline-derived CDR1 and CDR2 are SGHAT and FQDESV (reference sequence). CDR3 size: 15 residues. J gave up 4 bases and V 2 bases, and 3 bases lay outside the gene matches. The DNA of the CDR3 is TGTGCCAGCAGCTTACAGCTAGCGGGAGCAGATACGCAGTATTTT. It is translated as CASSLQLAGADTQYF.